This T cell receptor (beta chain) originates from a study of Ad26.COV2.S vaccination and SARS-CoV-2 variants (dated by TCRdb to 2020 to 2023). In terms of the full investigation: Donors in the vaccine arm were drawn from COV1001, a multicentre, randomized, double-blind, placebo-controlled phase I-IIa trial testing Ad26.COV2.S in healthy adults. Ad26.COV2.S was administered intramuscularly at 5 x 10^10 or 1 x 10^11 viral particles, either as a single shot or as two shots given 56 days apart. Participants in the trial were split at random into five groups of five each, receiving low-dose or high-dose Ad26.COV2.S once or twice, or else placebo on both occasions. Investigators did not know the trial group allocation while performing experiments and assessing outcomes. A total of about 30 samples were included in the TCR-sequenced set, comprising roughly 20 Ad26.COV2.S vaccine recipients, 5 placebo recipients and 8 SARS-CoV-2 convalescent individuals. TCRbeta repertoire sequencing was used to assess the specificity and breadth of SARS-CoV-2-reactive T cell receptors after Ad26.COV2.S vaccination.

The intended sense of this specimen's treatment or condition label: approximately 18 received Ad26.COV2.S at low or high dose, single or two shots; 5 received placebo; per-sample allocation not given. For vaccine and placebo recipients, repertoires were sequenced using samples collected on day 63 after the first injection. In Cohort 1b, about two dozen adults aged 18-55 years were enrolled at a single site in Boston, USA, between 29 July and 7 August 2020. Ad26.COV2.S was a replication-incompetent adenovirus type 26 vector expressing a prefusion-stabilized SARS-CoV-2 spike protein from the original Wuhan strain. Taken from the germline V gene, the CDR1 and CDR2 loops are MNHEY and SVGEGT. Measured from the cysteine to the phenylalanine, the CDR3 is 15 residues long. Only the CDR3 portion is preserved as DNA: 45 bases, with reading frame beginning at the first base. V loses 5 bases at its end and J loses 3 bases; junction bases beyond the gene matches: 8.

Broader findings and caveats from the paper: After vaccination, substantial breadth of spike-specific CD8+ and CD4+ T cell responses was reported. Ad26.COV2.S recipients had higher spike-specific TCR breadth than placebo recipients (P = 0.0014). According to the authors, total T cell responses may have been underestimated by the TCR breadth and depth analyses. The study lacked the statistical power to compare responses across vaccine doses or regimens. Vaccine and placebo recipients had similar non-spike TCR breadth, a finding consistent with the vaccine containing only spike.

The immunoSEQ Assay was used to sequence TCRbeta CDR3 regions. After extraction, genomic DNA underwent amplification by bias-controlled multiplex PCR, followed by high-throughput sequencing. In the authors' own workflow: To quantify the absolute abundance of each unique TCRbeta CDR3 region, sequences were collapsed and filtered. T cell fraction was estimated by normalizing TCRbeta template counts to usable DNA, with usable DNA measured through amplification of reference genes found in all nucleated cells. Repertoire TCRs were annotated as SARS-CoV-2-specific by exact matching of V gene, CDR3 amino acid sequence and J gene to a known reactive TCR set. The reference SARS-CoV-2 TCR set came from MIRA and was filtered for enrichment in COVID-19-positive ImmuneCODE repertoires, removing public or cross-reactive TCRs. Drawing on the MIRA antigens, annotated TCRs were analysed further at the level of specific ORF or position within ORF. Depth was the summed frequency of annotated unique rearrangements, while breadth was defined as annotated unique rearrangements over total unique productive rearrangements. TCR breadth was compared between groups using two-sided Wilcoxon rank-sum tests. TCRdb re-hosts the immuneACCESS table, in-frame sequences only. Its copies lack some clones; in the studies checked, an unresolved V gene accounts for under half of them, and the cause for the rest is not known. V and J calls and clone size are those listed in that table; D and trimming were worked out from the DNA. The sample contains 350,000 to 450,000 clones, roughly four fifths of them found a single time. Nearly 7.5% of the sample is in the top ten clones.

In regard to this clone: Its recognized antigen is unknown. No quality values exist for individual bases; no much larger clone is one base distant.

Recombination connected TRBV6-2 or TRBV6-3 to TRBJ2-3; 7 junctional bases match TRBD1. The clonotype originates from a person between 18 and 60 years old who received the Ad26.COV2.S COVID-19 vaccine or a placebo. The sample in question was peripheral blood, obtained in a trial of Ad26.COV2.S vaccine versus placebo. The CDR3 region reads CASSKQGSRTDTQYF. In nucleotide form, the sequence is TGTGCCAGCAGTAAACAGGGGTCAAGGACAGATACGCAGTATTTT.